The rows below give T cell receptor beta chains drawn from one sample of a study of blood T cell repertoires in COVID-19. Sequenced by immunoSEQ multiplex PCR; TCRdb stores in-frame clones only, minus some. The sample contains fewer than 200,000 clones, about 78% of which appear only once. Sample: PBMCs or T cells enriched from blood (not recorded which). These TCRs come from a woman aged 45-60 years who had recovered from COVID-19. Each CDR3 is given with its conserved first and last residue. Fields, in order: clone size, D gene, J gene, V gene, CDR3 DNA, CDR3 protein. The D gene is left open where the match is weak. The size entry is marked missing in some rows and otherwise reads once, few, many or a size class.

clone size: once
D gene: TRBD2
J gene: TRBJ2-7
V gene: TRBV10-1
CDR3 DNA: TGCGCCAGCAGTGAAAAACCGGGACTAGCGGGGTACGAGCAGTACTTC
CDR3 protein: CASSEKPGLAGYEQYF

clone size: few
D gene: TRBD2
J gene: TRBJ2-1
V gene: TRBV27
CDR3 DNA: TGTGCCAGCAGTCGACTAGCGGGAGAGGGTGAGCAGTTCTTC
CDR3 protein: CASSRLAGEGEQFF

clone size: NA
D gene: NA
J gene: TRBJ2-3
V gene: TRBV2
CDR3 DNA: TGTGCCAGCAGTGATTGGGTCGGGGTGGGAGATACGCAGTATTTT
CDR3 protein: CASSDWVGVGDTQYF

clone size: NA
D gene: NA
J gene: TRBJ2-7
V gene: TRBV27
CDR3 DNA: TGTGCCAGCAGTTTGGGCAACTCCTACGAGCAGTACTTC
CDR3 protein: CASSLGNSYEQYF

clone size: NA
D gene: NA
J gene: TRBJ1-4
V gene: TRBV24-1
CDR3 DNA: TGTGCCACCAGTGACAGACAGGTCTCGGGAAAACTGTTTTTT
CDR3 protein: CATSDRQVSGKLFF

clone size: NA
D gene: NA
J gene: TRBJ2-5
V gene: TRBV29-1
CDR3 DNA: TGCAGCGTTCAAGATCCGGGTCAAGAGACCCAGTACTTC
CDR3 protein: CSVQDPGQETQYF

clone size: NA
D gene: TRBD1
J gene: TRBJ1-1
V gene: TRBV4-1
CDR3 DNA: TGCGCCAGCAGCCACCCGGGACAGATGAACACTGAAGCTTTCTTT
CDR3 protein: CASSHPGQMNTEAFF

clone size: NA
D gene: TRBD1
J gene: TRBJ1-2
V gene: TRBV6-2/TRBV6-3
CDR3 DNA: TGTGCCAGCAGTTACAGCCCAGGACAGGGCCTCTATGGCTACACCTTC
CDR3 protein: CASSYSPGQGLYGYTF

clone size: NA
D gene: NA
J gene: TRBJ1-1
V gene: TRBV28
CDR3 DNA: TGTGCCAGCAGATTAGTGACGGGGGGAAATGGGGATGAAGCTTTCTTT
CDR3 protein: CASRLVTGGNGDEAFF

clone size: NA
D gene: TRBD1
J gene: TRBJ2-3
V gene: TRBV5-1
CDR3 DNA: TGCGCCAGCAGGACAGGGTGGAGCACAGATACGCAGTATTTT
CDR3 protein: CASRTGWSTDTQYF

clone size: NA
D gene: TRBD1
J gene: TRBJ2-1
V gene: TRBV5-4
CDR3 DNA: TGTGCCAGCAGCGCCAAGGGGGCAGAGTACAATGAGCAGTTCTTC
CDR3 protein: CASSAKGAEYNEQFF

clone size: NA
D gene: NA
J gene: TRBJ1-2
V gene: TRBV6-1
CDR3 DNA: TGTGCCAGCAGTGAACAGACACAGGAAGGCTACACCTTC
CDR3 protein: CASSEQTQEGYTF

clone size: NA
D gene: TRBD1
J gene: TRBJ2-3
V gene: TRBV3-1/TRBV3-2
CDR3 DNA: TGTGCCAGCAGTCCGGACAGGGTGGGACAGTATTTT
CDR3 protein: CASSPDRVGQYF

clone size: once
D gene: NA
J gene: TRBJ1-1
V gene: TRBV24-1
CDR3 DNA: TGTGCCACCACTTTCACTAACTCTAGGAACACTGAAGCTTTCTTT
CDR3 protein: CATTFTNSRNTEAFF

clone size: few
D gene: TRBD2
J gene: TRBJ2-7
V gene: TRBV5-1
CDR3 DNA: TGCGCCAGCAGCCATGCGACTAGCGGGAGAAGCTACGAGCAGTACTTC
CDR3 protein: CASSHATSGRSYEQYF

clone size: NA
D gene: NA
J gene: TRBJ2-1
V gene: TRBV18
CDR3 DNA: TGTGCCAGCTCACTAGCTCCTTGGGTCCTTACGCATGAGCAGTTCTTC
CDR3 protein: CASSLAPWVLTHEQFF

clone size: NA
D gene: TRBD2
J gene: TRBJ2-3
V gene: TRBV12-3/TRBV12-4
CDR3 DNA: TGTGCCAGCAGATCCCTGGGAGGGGCGCAGTATTTT
CDR3 protein: CASRSLGGAQYF

clone size: NA
D gene: TRBD2
J gene: TRBJ2-3
V gene: TRBV28
CDR3 DNA: TGTGCCAGCAGTTGGGCCTTAGCGGGAGTGGGGGATACGCAGTATTTT
CDR3 protein: CASSWALAGVGDTQYF

clone size: NA
D gene: NA
J gene: TRBJ1-3
V gene: TRBV7-2
CDR3 DNA: TGTGCCAGCAGCCCAGACTCTGGAAACACCATATATTTT
CDR3 protein: CASSPDSGNTIYF

clone size: NA
D gene: NA
J gene: TRBJ2-1
V gene: TRBV9
CDR3 DNA: TGTGCCAGCAGCGTATCCCCAAATTCCCAAGGGGGTCTGGAGCAGTTCTTC
CDR3 protein: CASSVSPNSQGGLEQFF

clone size: few
D gene: TRBD2
J gene: TRBJ2-1
V gene: TRBV19
CDR3 DNA: TGTGCCAGTAGTCTCGGGACTACCTACAATGAGCAGTTCTTC
CDR3 protein: CASSLGTTYNEQFF

clone size: few
D gene: TRBD2
J gene: TRBJ2-1
V gene: TRBV3-1/TRBV3-2
CDR3 DNA: TGTGCCAGCAGCCAGGGGACTAGCGCCGTAAATGAGCAGTTCTTC
CDR3 protein: CASSQGTSAVNEQFF

clone size: NA
D gene: TRBD2
J gene: TRBJ2-5
V gene: TRBV5-4
CDR3 DNA: TGTGCCAGCAGCTCTACTAGCGGGAGCATCGAGACCCAGTACTTC
CDR3 protein: CASSSTSGSIETQYF

clone size: many
D gene: NA
J gene: TRBJ1-5
V gene: TRBV30
CDR3 DNA: TGTGCCTGGACCCGGGGACTTTTCAATCAGCCCCAGCATTTT
CDR3 protein: CAWTRGLFNQPQHF

clone size: NA
D gene: NA
J gene: TRBJ2-3
V gene: TRBV6-5
CDR3 DNA: TGTGCCAGCAGTCCGGGACAAATCACAGATACGCAGTATTTT
CDR3 protein: CASSPGQITDTQYF

clone size: NA
D gene: NA
J gene: TRBJ1-6
V gene: TRBV5-1
CDR3 DNA: TGCGCCAGCAGCTTGGGGGCAGGGGATTCACCCCTCCACTTT
CDR3 protein: CASSLGAGDSPLHF

clone size: NA
D gene: TRBD1
J gene: TRBJ1-1
V gene: TRBV28
CDR3 DNA: TGTGCCAGCAGCAATGGCGGGACAGTGAACACTGAAGCTTTCTTT
CDR3 protein: CASSNGGTVNTEAFF

clone size: NA
D gene: NA
J gene: TRBJ2-3
V gene: TRBV27
CDR3 DNA: TGTGCCAGCAGTCCGACAGGTTGGGGGATTTTGTATTTT
CDR3 protein: CASSPTGWGILYF

clone size: NA
D gene: TRBD2
J gene: TRBJ2-5
V gene: TRBV3-1/TRBV3-2
CDR3 DNA: TGTGCCAGCAGCCCGGGACTAGCGGGAGGGTGGCAAGAGACCCAGTACTTC
CDR3 protein: CASSPGLAGGWQETQYF

clone size: NA
D gene: NA
J gene: TRBJ1-2
V gene: TRBV6-6
CDR3 DNA: TGTGCCAGCAGTTCCGCTCCCGGGGGCTACACCTTC
CDR3 protein: CASSSAPGGYTF

clone size: NA
D gene: TRBD1
J gene: TRBJ2-7
V gene: TRBV11-1
CDR3 DNA: TGTGCCAGCAGCTTAGGACAGGGGGTCGTCTACGAGCAGTACTTC
CDR3 protein: CASSLGQGVVYEQYF

clone size: NA
D gene: TRBD2
J gene: TRBJ2-6
V gene: TRBV4-2
CDR3 DNA: TGTGCCAGCAGCCAAGATTCTCCGGGACTAGCGCCCGGGGCCAACGTCCTGACTTTC
CDR3 protein: CASSQDSPGLAPGANVLTF

clone size: NA
D gene: TRBD1
J gene: TRBJ1-1
V gene: TRBV19
CDR3 DNA: TGTGCCAGTAAGGACAGGGAAGCTTTCTTT
CDR3 protein: CASKDREAFF

clone size: NA
D gene: NA
J gene: TRBJ2-1
V gene: TRBV3-1/TRBV3-2
CDR3 DNA: TGTGCCAGCAGCCAAGGGGGGGAGGCACAGCTAGGCAATGAGCAGTTCTTC
CDR3 protein: CASSQGGEAQLGNEQFF

clone size: few
D gene: NA
J gene: TRBJ2-1
V gene: TRBV11-2
CDR3 DNA: TGTGCCAGCAGGGCGGGGAGTCCCACACACAATGAGCAGTTCTTC
CDR3 protein: CASRAGSPTHNEQFF

clone size: once
D gene: TRBD1
J gene: TRBJ2-1
V gene: TRBV5-1
CDR3 DNA: TGCGCCAGCAGCCAGGGACAGACTCCGTACAATGAGCAGTTCTTC
CDR3 protein: CASSQGQTPYNEQFF

clone size: NA
D gene: NA
J gene: TRBJ1-1
V gene: TRBV5-1
CDR3 DNA: TGCGCCAGCAAGCGGGACACTGAAGCTTTCTTT
CDR3 protein: CASKRDTEAFF

clone size: NA
D gene: NA
J gene: TRBJ2-2
V gene: TRBV5-1
CDR3 DNA: TGCGCCAGCAGCTTGGAGGCTTCCGGGGGCGGGGAGCTGTTTTTT
CDR3 protein: CASSLEASGGGELFF

clone size: NA
D gene: NA
J gene: TRBJ1-4
V gene: TRBV7-9
CDR3 DNA: TGTGCCAGCAGCTCGGCGGGTCATGTCGGGGAAAAACTGTTTTTT
CDR3 protein: CASSSAGHVGEKLFF

clone size: NA
D gene: NA
J gene: TRBJ1-1
V gene: TRBV10-3
CDR3 DNA: TGTGCCATCAGTGAGGGGGAGGTCACTGAAGCTTTCTTT
CDR3 protein: CAISEGEVTEAFF

clone size: NA
D gene: NA
J gene: TRBJ2-7
V gene: TRBV28
CDR3 DNA: TGTGCCAGCAGTTCCCACCTAGGAACCTACGAGCAGTACTTC
CDR3 protein: CASSSHLGTYEQYF

clone size: NA
D gene: NA
J gene: TRBJ1-4
V gene: TRBV7-2
CDR3 DNA: TGTGCCAGCAGCCCCCGGGGGACAACTAATGAAAAACTGTTTTTT
CDR3 protein: CASSPRGTTNEKLFF

clone size: NA
D gene: TRBD2
J gene: TRBJ2-1
V gene: TRBV28
CDR3 DNA: TGTGCCAGCAGTTCCGGGACTAGCGGGAGGGGGAGCTACAATGAGCAGTTCTTC
CDR3 protein: CASSSGTSGRGSYNEQFF

clone size: NA
D gene: NA
J gene: TRBJ1-4
V gene: TRBV25-1
CDR3 DNA: TGTGCCCTTTACAGGGAGTTCACTAATGAAAAACTGTTTTTT
CDR3 protein: CALYREFTNEKLFF

clone size: NA
D gene: TRBD1
J gene: TRBJ1-4
V gene: TRBV4-2
CDR3 DNA: TGTGCCAGCAGCCCCTCGGGGACAGGGGATGAAAAACTGTTTTTT
CDR3 protein: CASSPSGTGDEKLFF

clone size: NA
D gene: NA
J gene: TRBJ1-1
V gene: TRBV28
CDR3 DNA: TGTGCCAGCAGTCTTCGCACTGAAGCTTTCTTT
CDR3 protein: CASSLRTEAFF

clone size: NA
D gene: NA
J gene: TRBJ1-2
V gene: TRBV6-2/TRBV6-3
CDR3 DNA: TGTGCCAGCAGTTACGGGGCAGGGGACTATGGCTACACCTTC
CDR3 protein: CASSYGAGDYGYTF

clone size: few
D gene: NA
J gene: TRBJ2-7
V gene: TRBV6-2/TRBV6-3
CDR3 DNA: TGTGCCAGCAGTTACGACGGGGAGACCACCTACGAGCAGTACTTC
CDR3 protein: CASSYDGETTYEQYF

clone size: once
D gene: TRBD1
J gene: TRBJ2-1
V gene: TRBV7-8
CDR3 DNA: TGTGCCAGCAGCTTAGGTGGGACAGGGACTTACAATGAGCAGTTCTTC
CDR3 protein: CASSLGGTGTYNEQFF

clone size: NA
D gene: TRBD1
J gene: TRBJ1-3
V gene: TRBV5-4
CDR3 DNA: TGTGCCAGCAGTTCCCCTGGACAGGGCGCCGACACCATATATTTT
CDR3 protein: CASSSPGQGADTIYF

clone size: many
D gene: NA
J gene: TRBJ2-7
V gene: TRBV19
CDR3 DNA: TGTGCCAGTAGTATATTTGCAGGGTACGAGCAGTACTTC
CDR3 protein: CASSIFAGYEQYF

clone size: NA
D gene: NA
J gene: TRBJ1-4
V gene: TRBV15
CDR3 DNA: TGTGCCACCAGCAGAGTGGGGACACGAGTTGAAAAACTGTTTTTT
CDR3 protein: CATSRVGTRVEKLFF

clone size: NA
D gene: TRBD1
J gene: TRBJ1-1
V gene: TRBV9
CDR3 DNA: TGTGCCAGCAGCCTTGACAGGGGAGATACGAACACTGAAGCTTTCTTT
CDR3 protein: CASSLDRGDTNTEAFF

clone size: NA
D gene: NA
J gene: TRBJ1-1
V gene: TRBV18
CDR3 DNA: TGTGCCAGCTCACCTAGCCAGGGGCAGGAGACTGAAGCTTTCTTT
CDR3 protein: CASSPSQGQETEAFF